This TCR beta chain emerged from a study of shared clonotypes between healthy human individuals. Some clones are missing from TCRdb's copy, which holds only in-frame ones; the method was immunoSEQ multiplex PCR. The sample gives a few million clones, 85% to 95% of which show up once; 0.37% is in the top ten. The CDR3 covers 15 residues. The germline CDR1 and CDR2 sequences are SGHTA and FQGNSA. V lost 5 bases to trimming and J lost 3 bases, with 13 bases between them. The chain recombines TRBV7-2 with TRBJ1-4, with D maybe TRBD1 (6 bases). The receptor was isolated from a man aged 18-30 years in good health. Some clones in this sample may be carry-over from other donors' samples. Sequencing was done on a sample of naive CD4+ T cells from PBMCs. Stated subset: CD45RA+ positively selected. This CDR3 is CASSKTGGANEKLFF. The CDR3 DNA follows: TGTGCCAGCAGCAAGACAGGAGGGGCTAATGAAAAACTGTTTTTT. The full variable domain, with the rest looked up from reference TRBV7-2 and TRBJ1-4, is GAGVSQSPSNKVTEKGKDVELRCDPISGHTALYWYRQSLGQGLEFLIYFQGNSAPDKSGLPSDRFSAERTGGSVSTLTIQRTQQEDSAVYLCASSKTGGANEKLFFGSGTQLSVL.